These 21 T cell receptor beta chains were sequenced from one sample in a study of tumor-infiltrating lymphocytes in oesophageal squamous cell carcinoma. TCRdb called the PCR reads again in MiXCR, with one record for every CDR3 protein. The sample consists of approximately 20,000 distinct CDR3 sequences, approximately 40% of them appearing once. Sequences were obtained from esophageal tumor tissue. All receptors derive from a male donor with esophageal squamous cell carcinoma.

The gene calls are TRBV20-1 and TRBJ1-2; D remains unclear. The V gene's germline CDR1 is DFQATT and CDR2 SNEGSKA (reference sequence). The V end lost 2 bases, the J end lost 4 bases, and 14 bases lay between the germline ends. The CDR3 runs 14 residues. The CDR3 sequence is CSARPAIEGYGYTF. CDR3 nucleotides: TGCAGTGCTAGACCCGCAATAGAGGGCTATGGCTACACCTTC.

The chain carries TRBV11-2 and TRBJ2-5; 13 bases are shared with TRBD2. V shed 4 bases and J 10 bases; nucleotides not matched to a gene: 3. The V gene's germline CDR1 is SGHAT and CDR2 FQNNGV. This CDR3 contains 13 residues. The CDR3 bases are TGTGCCAGCAGCTGGGGGACTAGCGGGATCCAGTACTTC. Translated, it gives CASSWGTSGIQYF.

By proportion, this clonotype is medium-sized. The chain recombines TRBV7-2 with TRBJ2-7; D ambiguous. Trimming took off 5 bases at V and 3 bases at J, with 14 bases between the two ends. The CDR3 totals 14 residues. Germline CDR1 reads SGHTA; CDR2 reads FQGNSA. The chain's CDR3 is CASSQRASFYEQYF. The CDR3 DNA sequence: TGTGCCAGCAGCCAACGGGCCTCCTTCTACGAGCAGTACTTC.

The J gene is TRBJ2-5, the V gene TRBV7-2, with 8 bases that match TRBD2. V lost 0 bases to trimming and J lost 2 bases; unmatched junction nucleotides: 5. This CDR3 region has 16 residues. Per the germline V gene, CDR1 is SGHTA and CDR2 is FQGNSA. For the CDR3, the DNA is TGTGCCAGCAGCTTAGCGTGGCTAGCGGGTCAAGAGACCCAGTACTTC. Amino acid sequence: CASSLAWLAGQETQYF.

In its sample, this clonotype was seen many times. A read error is possible here, since a much larger clone lies one base away. The genes are TRBV11-2 and TRBJ2-4; 10 nucleotides line up with TRBD2. Matching the DNA end better, TRBJ2-1 makes the J call doubtful. The CDR3 is 15 amino acids. Germline CDR1 reads SGHAT; CDR2 reads FQNNGV. CDR3 DNA: TGTGCCAGCAGCCTACTCCTAGCGGGGGACGGTGAGCAGTTCTTC. It codes for CASSLLLAGDGEQFF.

This clonotype has ten or more counts. Mismatch with germline at one junction end may stem from a read error. The CDR3 DNA is TGTGCCAGCAGTACCTCCGGCACAGGGCGTAGGTCTTATTCACCCCTCCACTTC. Amino acid sequence: CASSTSGTGRRSYSPLHF. The chain combines TRBV28 with TRBJ2-7; possibly TRBD1 for D (6 bases). The CDR3 contains 18 residues. Per the germline V gene, CDR1 is MDHEN and CDR2 is SYDVKM.

This clonotype is categorized as medium-sized (0.01 to 0.1%). This rearrangement joins TRBV7-9 to TRBJ1-1, with a weak D call TRBD1 (5 bases). The CDR3 consists of 15 residues. V lost 1 base and J 5 bases, leaving 14 bases between the germline ends. Germline V CDR1 and CDR2: SEHNR, FQNEAQ (reference sequence). The CDR3 reads CASSLGFFSGTEAFF. The CDR3 region has the DNA TGTGCCAGCAGCTTAGGATTTTTTTCAGGGACTGAAGCTTTCTTT.

This clonotype was counted ten times or more. A read error may be the cause here, since a much bigger clone is one base away. The chain carries TRBV7-9 and TRBJ2-1, with 9 bases aligning to TRBD2. Germline CDR1 reads SEHNR; CDR2 reads FQNEAQ (reference sequence). V was clipped by 5 bases and J by 10 bases; unmatched bases: 12. This CDR3 region has 15 residues. The CDR3 DNA sequence: TGTGCCAGCAGCCTTAGCGGGGGTGTCTCCTACGAGCAGTTCTTC. As protein: CASSLSGGVSYEQFF.

This clonotype was detected only a few times. V gene TRBV5-1 combines with J gene TRBJ2-1; D is perhaps TRBD2 (6 bases). TRBJ2-7 matches the DNA end more closely, so the J call is doubtful. Germline values: CDR1 SGHRS, CDR2 YFSETQ. The CDR3 consists of 15 residues. The CDR3 nucleotides read TGCGCCAGCAGCTTGGCCGGCGGGACTGGCAATGAGCAGTACTTC. Translated: CASSLAGGTGNEQYF.

J is TRBJ2-1 and V is TRBV5-1; no firm D call. The end of the DNA fits TRBJ2-7 better, so the J call may be wrong. Per germline, CDR1 SGHRS and CDR2 YFSETQ. The CDR3 is made up of 17 amino acids. The CDR3, as DNA: TGCGCCAGCAGCTTAATGCCTGGGTTGGCGGACCTAAGAGAGCAGTACTTC. Its translation is CASSLMPGLADLREQYF.

The sample holds many counts of this clonotype. V is TRBV7-9 and J is TRBJ2-1; D is uncertain. V was shortened by 6 bases and J by 6 bases, with 21 bases between the two germline ends. This CDR3 has 16 amino acids. In germline, CDR1 is SEHNR, CDR2 FQNEAQ (reference sequence). The CDR3 nucleotides read TGTGCCAGCAGACCTGCCGCCGGGCCCGCACGCAATGAGCAGTTCTTC. Its translation is CASRPAAGPARNEQFF.

There are a few counts of this clonotype. Just one base apart from a much larger clone, this may be a read error. V usage is TRBV12-3 or TRBV12-4 and J usage is TRBJ2-3, with D tentatively TRBD1 (6 bases). The CDR3 sequence is 13 residues long. V shed 5 bases and J shed 14 bases, with 20 bases lying between them. For the CDR3, the DNA is TGTGCCAGCAGTCTAACAGGGTCCGGGGAGCTGTATTTT. The encoded protein is CASSLTGSGELYF.

V usage is TRBV19 and J usage is TRBJ2-4, with 14 positions matching TRBD2. With V trimmed by 5 bases and J by 0 bases, 9 bases remained unmatched. Germline V CDR1 and CDR2: LNHDA, SQIVND (reference sequence). The CDR3 sequence is 19 residues long. CDR3 residues: CASSSRLAGGTIAKNIQYF. The CDR3, as DNA: TGTGCCAGTAGTTCCCGACTAGCGGGGGGGACCATAGCCAAAAACATTCAGTACTTC.

This clonotype is medium-sized. This chain uses TRBV6-1 with TRBJ2-1; tentatively, D is TRBD1 (6 bases). Trimming cost V 8 bases and J 2 bases, with 10 bases left between them. The CDR3 has 13 residues. CDR1 and CDR2 from the germline V gene are MNHNS and SASEGT. The CDR3 sequence: CASRRQAYNEQFF. CDR3 DNA: TGTGCCAGCCGCAGACAGGCCTACAATGAGCAGTTCTTC.

This chain uses TRBV19 with TRBJ2-3; D gene uncertain. The closer fit of TRBJ2-7 to the DNA end suggests the J call may be wrong. The germline CDR1 and CDR2 sequences are LNHDA and SQIVND (reference sequence). The CDR3 extends over 11 amino acids. The CDR3 protein is CASMYYSEQYF. CDR3 in DNA: TGTGCCAGTATGTACTACTCTGAGCAGTACTTC.

In regard to this clonotype: No conserved phenylalanine or tryptophan is present at the end of the CDR3, so a read error is the likely explanation. The DNA is left out, because the CDR3 cannot be placed on it with certainty; the CDR3 is given as TCRdb lists it. This chain joins TRBV7-8 and TRBJ1-2. Germline CDR1 reads SGHVS; CDR2 reads FQNEAQ. Ends included, the CDR3 has 8 residues. CDR3 in amino acids: CASSLGEL.

Only one count was recorded for this clonotype. At one boundary the junction diverges from the germline segment, which might be a read error. The genes are TRBV11-2 and TRBJ2-1, with D tentatively TRBD1 (6 bases). Germline V gives CDR1 SGHAT, CDR2 FQNNGV. The CDR3 covers 16 residues. The CDR3 region has the DNA TGTGCCAGCAGTCCGGGACATAGCTTCGGTAATTCACCCCTCCACTTC. Translated, it gives CASSPGHSFGNSPLHF.

This clonotype came up a few times. This sequence joins TRBV20-1 and TRBJ2-1; maybe TRBD2 (6 bases). The germline gives CDR1 DFQATT, CDR2 SNEGSKA (reference sequence). CDR3 length: 15 amino acids. Trimming removed 0 bases at V and 4 bases at J, with 13 bases between. This CDR3 is CSARDPGTLYNEQFF. As DNA, the CDR3 is TGCAGTGCTAGAGATCCCGGGACTTTATACAATGAGCAGTTCTTC.

The rearrangement uses TRBV5-4 and TRBJ2-5; D is undetermined. Germline CDR1 reads SGHNT; CDR2 reads YYREEE (reference sequence). Trimming cost V 1 base and J 11 bases, with 12 bases left between them. The CDR3 consists of 12 residues. CDR3 amino acids: CASSLKYNEQYF. CDR3 in DNA: TGTGCCAGCAGCTTGAAATACAATGAGCAGTACTTC. Supplemented by reference TRBV5-4 and TRBJ2-5, the full variable domain reads ETGVTQSPTHLIKTRGQQVTLRCSSQSGHNTVSWYQQALGQGPQFIFQYYREEENGRGNFPPRFSGLQFPNYSSELNVNALELDDSALYLCASSLKYNEQYFGPGTRLLVL.

This clonotype was counted a few times. In DNA, the CDR3 is TGTGCCAGCAGCTTAGGTAGCGCGAACAATGAGCAGTACTTC. It specifies CASSLGSANNEQYF. This rearrangement joins TRBV11-2 to TRBJ2-7; D might be TRBD2 (5 bases). CDR3 length: 14 amino acids. Per germline, CDR1 SGHAT and CDR2 FQNNGV. V was pared by 1 base and J by 7 bases, with 14 bases between.

This clonotype was observed a few times. The CDR3 nucleotides read TGTGCCAGCAGCTTAGACAGCCCACCACTATACGAGCAGTACTTC. It encodes CASSLDSPPLYEQYF. This chain links TRBV7-2 with TRBJ2-5; D is unresolved. The better agreement between TRBJ2-7 and the DNA end casts doubt on the J call. Germline V lookup: CDR1 SGHTA, CDR2 FQGNSA. The CDR3 consists of 15 residues.